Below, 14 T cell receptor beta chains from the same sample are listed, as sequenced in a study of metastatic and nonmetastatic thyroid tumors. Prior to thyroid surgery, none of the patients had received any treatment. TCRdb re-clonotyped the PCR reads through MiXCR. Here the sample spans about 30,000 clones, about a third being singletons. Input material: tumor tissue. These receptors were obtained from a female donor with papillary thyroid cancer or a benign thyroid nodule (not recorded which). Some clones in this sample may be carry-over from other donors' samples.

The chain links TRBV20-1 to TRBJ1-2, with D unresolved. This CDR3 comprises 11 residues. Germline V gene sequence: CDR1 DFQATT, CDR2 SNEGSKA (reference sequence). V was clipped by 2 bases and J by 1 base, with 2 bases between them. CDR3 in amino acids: CSARYNYGYTF. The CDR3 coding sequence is TGCAGTGCTAGATATAACTATGGCTACACCTTC.

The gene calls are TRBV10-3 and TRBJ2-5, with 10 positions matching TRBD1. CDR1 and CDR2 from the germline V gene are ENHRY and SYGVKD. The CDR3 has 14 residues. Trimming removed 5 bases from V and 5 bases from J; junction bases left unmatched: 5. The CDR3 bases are TGTGCCATCAGTTCCGGGACAGGGGTGGAGACCCAGTACTTC. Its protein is CAISSGTGVETQYF.

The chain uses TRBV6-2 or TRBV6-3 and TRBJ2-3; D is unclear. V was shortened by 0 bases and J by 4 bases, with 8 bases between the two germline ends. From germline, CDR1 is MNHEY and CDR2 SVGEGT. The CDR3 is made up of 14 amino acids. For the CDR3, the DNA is TGTGCCAGCAGTTACTCACCTTTCGCAGATACGCAGTATTTT. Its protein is CASSYSPFADTQYF.

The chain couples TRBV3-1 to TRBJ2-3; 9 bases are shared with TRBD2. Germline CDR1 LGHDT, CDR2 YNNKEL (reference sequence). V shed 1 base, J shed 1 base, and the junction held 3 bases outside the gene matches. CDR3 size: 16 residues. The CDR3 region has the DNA TGTGCCAGCAGCCAAGTCTCTAGCGGGGGCACAGATACGCAGTATTTT. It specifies CASSQVSSGGTDTQYF.

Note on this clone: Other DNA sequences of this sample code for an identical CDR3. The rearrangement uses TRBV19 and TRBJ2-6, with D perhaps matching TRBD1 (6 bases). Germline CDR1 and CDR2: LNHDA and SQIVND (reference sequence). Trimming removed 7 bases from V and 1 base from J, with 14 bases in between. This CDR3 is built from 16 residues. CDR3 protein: CASTDLQGSGANVLTF. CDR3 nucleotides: TGTGCCAGTACTGACCTACAGGGATCTGGGGCCAACGTCCTGACTTTC.

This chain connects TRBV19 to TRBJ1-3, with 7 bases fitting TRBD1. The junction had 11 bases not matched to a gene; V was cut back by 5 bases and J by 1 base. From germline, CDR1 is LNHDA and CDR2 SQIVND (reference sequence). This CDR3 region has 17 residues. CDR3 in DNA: TGTGCCAGTAGTTCACCCCAGGGGGAATTATCTGGAAACACCATATATTTT. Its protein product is CASSSPQGELSGNTIYF.

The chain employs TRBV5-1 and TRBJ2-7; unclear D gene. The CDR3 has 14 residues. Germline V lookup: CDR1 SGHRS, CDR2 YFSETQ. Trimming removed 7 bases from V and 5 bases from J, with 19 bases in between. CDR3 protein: CASWVVAVPDEQYF. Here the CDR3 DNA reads TGCGCCAGCTGGGTGGTAGCCGTACCGGACGAGCAGTACTTC.

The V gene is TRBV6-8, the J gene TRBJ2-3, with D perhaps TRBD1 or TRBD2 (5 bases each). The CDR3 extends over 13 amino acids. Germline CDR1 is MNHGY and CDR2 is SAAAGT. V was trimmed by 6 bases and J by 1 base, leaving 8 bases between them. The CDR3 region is CASSMGGTDTQYF. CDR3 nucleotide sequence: TGTGCCAGCAGCATGGGGGGCACAGATACGCAGTATTTT.

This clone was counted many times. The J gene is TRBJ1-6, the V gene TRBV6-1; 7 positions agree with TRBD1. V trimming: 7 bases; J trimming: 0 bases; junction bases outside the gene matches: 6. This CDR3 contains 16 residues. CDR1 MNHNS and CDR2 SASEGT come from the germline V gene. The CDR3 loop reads CASTKTGSSYNSPLHF. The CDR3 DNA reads TGTGCCAGCACTAAGACAGGGAGCTCCTATAATTCACCCCTCCACTTT.

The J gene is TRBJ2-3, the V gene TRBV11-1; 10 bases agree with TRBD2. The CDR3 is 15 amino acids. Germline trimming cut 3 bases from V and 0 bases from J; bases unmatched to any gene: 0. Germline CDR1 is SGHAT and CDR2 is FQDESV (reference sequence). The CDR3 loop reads CASSLTSGSTDTQYF. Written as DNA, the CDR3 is TGTGCCAGCAGCTTGACTAGCGGGAGCACAGATACGCAGTATTTT.

DNA of the CDR3: TGTGCCAGCAGCTTGCTAGCCAGGGGTGCTGAAGCTTTCTTT. It encodes CASSLLARGAEAFF. The chain couples TRBV5-6 to TRBJ1-1, with D perhaps matching TRBD1 (6 bases). Germline CDR1 and CDR2: SGHDT and YYEEEE. V was pared by 1 base and J by 6 bases, with 13 bases between. The CDR3 has 14 amino acids.

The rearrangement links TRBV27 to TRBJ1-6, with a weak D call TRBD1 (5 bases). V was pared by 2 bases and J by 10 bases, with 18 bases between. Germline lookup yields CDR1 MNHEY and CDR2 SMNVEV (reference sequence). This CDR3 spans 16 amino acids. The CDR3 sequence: CASSLTKYGGESPLHF. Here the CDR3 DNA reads TGTGCCAGCAGTTTAACAAAGTACGGGGGTGAATCACCCCTCCACTTT.

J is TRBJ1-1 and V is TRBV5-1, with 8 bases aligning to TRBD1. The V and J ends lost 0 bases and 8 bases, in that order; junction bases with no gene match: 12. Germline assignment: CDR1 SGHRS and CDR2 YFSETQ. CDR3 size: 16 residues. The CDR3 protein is CASSLVRQGSTGEAFF. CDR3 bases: TGCGCCAGCAGCTTGGTGCGACAGGGGTCCACGGGGGAAGCTTTCTTT.

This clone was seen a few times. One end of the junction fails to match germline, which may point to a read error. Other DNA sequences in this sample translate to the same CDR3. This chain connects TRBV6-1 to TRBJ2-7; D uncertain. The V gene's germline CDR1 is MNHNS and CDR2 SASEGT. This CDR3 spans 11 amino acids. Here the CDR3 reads CASSLVGAQYF. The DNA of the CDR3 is TGTGCTAGCAGCCTAGTCGGAGCACAGTACTTT.